This is a list of T cell receptor beta chains from one sample in a study of CD8+CD57+ T cells in acquired aplastic anemia. One entry per CDR3 protein, called by TCRdb with MiXCR from the reads. The sample holds about 120,000 distinct CDR3 sequences, under 60% seen once. Sequenced sample: sorted CD4+, CD8+, or CD8+CD57+ T cells (not recorded which) from PBMCs. All receptors derive from a human donor with aplastic anemia. Both conserved end residues are part of each CDR3.

J	V	CDR3
TRBJ1-2	TRBV7-9	CASSPTGYTF
TRBJ2-1	TRBV9	CASSVGQPSYNEQFF
TRBJ2-7	TRBV2	CASSDRVHEQYF
TRBJ2-3	TRBV7-6	CASSLGTGGLSTDTQYF
TRBJ1-1	TRBV15	CATSRDQVAIEAFF
TRBJ1-5	TRBV27	CASASGGYGNQPQHF
TRBJ2-2	TRBV15	CATSRGNGHGELFF
TRBJ1-5	TRBV10-3	CAISDLNRGGNQPQHF
TRBJ1-6	TRBV25-1	CASSEWGGGSPLHF
TRBJ2-2	TRBV25-1	CASSPYGLAGAGELFF
TRBJ1-2	TRBV19	CASSTGQTYGYTF
TRBJ1-4	TRBV24-1	CATSDPGRGSNEKLFF
TRBJ2-7	TRBV10-3	CAISDTDRGEQYF
TRBJ1-1	TRBV20-1	CSASLPGGHTEAFF
TRBJ2-3	TRBV27	CASSLPGVRAIEQYF